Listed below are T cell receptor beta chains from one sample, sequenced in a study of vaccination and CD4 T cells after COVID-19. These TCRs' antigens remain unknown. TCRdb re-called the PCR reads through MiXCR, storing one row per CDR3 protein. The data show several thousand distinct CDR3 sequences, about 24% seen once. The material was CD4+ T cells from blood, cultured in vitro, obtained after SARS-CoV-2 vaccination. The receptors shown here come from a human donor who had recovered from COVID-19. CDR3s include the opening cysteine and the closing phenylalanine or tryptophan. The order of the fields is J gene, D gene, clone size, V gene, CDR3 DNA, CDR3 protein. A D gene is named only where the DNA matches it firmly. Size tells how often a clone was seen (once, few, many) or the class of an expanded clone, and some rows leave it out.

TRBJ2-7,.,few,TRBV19,TGTGCCAGTAGTATCGGGTTTTGGGGGGAGCAGTACTTC,CASSIGFWGEQYF
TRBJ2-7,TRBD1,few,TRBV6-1,TGTGCCAGCAGTCCGCGACAGGGTTGGAGCGCCGGGCAGTACTTC,CASSPRQGWSAGQYF
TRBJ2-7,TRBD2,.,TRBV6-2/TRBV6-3,TGTGCCACAAGACCCGGGGGGAGCTCCTACGAGCAGTACTTC,CATRPGGSSYEQYF
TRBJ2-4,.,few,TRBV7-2,TGTGCCAGCAGCCTACAGGGTCTGGGAAACATTCAGTACTTC,CASSLQGLGNIQYF
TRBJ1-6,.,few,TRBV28,TGTGCCAGCAGTTCTGAATTGGCGACCACCAATTCACCCCTCCACTTT,CASSSELATTNSPLHF
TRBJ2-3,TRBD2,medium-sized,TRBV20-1,TGCAGTGCCAACCCGGGGGGACTAGAGGTTACGCAGTATTTT,CSANPGGLEVTQYF
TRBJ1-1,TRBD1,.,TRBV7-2,TGTGCCAGCAGCTTAGACAGGGGTGCTGAAGCTTTCTTT,CASSLDRGAEAFF
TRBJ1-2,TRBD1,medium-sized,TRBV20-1,TGCAGTGCTGACAGGGGAACGTATGGCTACACCTTC,CSADRGTYGYTF
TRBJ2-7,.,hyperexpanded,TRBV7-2,TGTGCCAGCAGCTTAGCTGGGGGGAGCTCCTACGAGCAGTACTTC,CASSLAGGSSYEQYF
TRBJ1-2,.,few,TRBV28,TGTGCCAGCAGTTTATTGAAGTATGGCTACACCTTC,CASSLLKYGYTF
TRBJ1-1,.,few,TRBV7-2,TGTGCCAGCAGCTTAAGAACTGAAGCTTTCTTT,CASSLRTEAFF
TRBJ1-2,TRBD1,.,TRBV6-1,TGTGCCAGCAAAGACAGGGGTAATTCGTATGGCTACACCTTC,CASKDRGNSYGYTF
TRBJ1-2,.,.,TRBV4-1,TGCGCCAGCAGCCTTGGGACACCGAGGAATGGCTACACCTTC,CASSLGTPRNGYTF
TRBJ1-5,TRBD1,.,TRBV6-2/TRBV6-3,TGTGCCAGCAGTTGGAGACAGGGCCCCTCCAATCAGCCCCAGCATTTT,CASSWRQGPSNQPQHF
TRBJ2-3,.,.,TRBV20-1,TGCAGTGCTAGAGAGGGGCGTAACACAGATACGCAGTATTTT,CSAREGRNTDTQYF
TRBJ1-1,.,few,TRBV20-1,TGCAGGGGGTTTGGGGGCGCGGGGACTGAAGCTTTCTTT,CRGFGGAGTEAFF
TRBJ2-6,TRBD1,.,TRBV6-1,TGTGCCAGCAGAAGGACAGGGGCGATGTCTGGGGCCAACGTCCTGACTTTC,CASRRTGAMSGANVLTF
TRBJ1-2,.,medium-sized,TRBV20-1,TGCAGTGTAGGGCAGGGGAACTATGGCTACACCTTC,CSVGQGNYGYTF